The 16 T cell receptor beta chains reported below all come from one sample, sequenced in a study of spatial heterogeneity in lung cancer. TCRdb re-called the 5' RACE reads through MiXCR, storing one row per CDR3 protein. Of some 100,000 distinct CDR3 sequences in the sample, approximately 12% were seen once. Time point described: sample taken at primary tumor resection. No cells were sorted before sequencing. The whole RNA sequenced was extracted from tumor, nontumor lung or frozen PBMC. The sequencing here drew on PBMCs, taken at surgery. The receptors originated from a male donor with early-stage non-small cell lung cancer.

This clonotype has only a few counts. In DNA, the CDR3 is TGTGCCAGCAGCTTAGGGGCAGGGGGAGAGACCCAGTACTTC. Translation gives CASSLGAGGETQYF. The V call is TRBV7-9, the J call TRBJ2-5; the match to TRBD1 covers 7 bases. CDR3 length: 14 residues. Germline V lookup: CDR1 SEHNR, CDR2 FQNEAQ (reference sequence). V shed 1 base, J shed 4 bases, and the junction held 3 bases outside the gene matches. Full variable domain (rest looked up from reference TRBV7-9 and TRBJ2-5): DTGVSQNPRHKITKRGQNVTFRCDPISEHNRLYWYRQTLGQGPEFLTYFQNEAQLEKSRLLSDRFSAERPKGSFSTLEIQRTEQGDSAMYLCASSLGAGGETQYFGPGTRLLVL.

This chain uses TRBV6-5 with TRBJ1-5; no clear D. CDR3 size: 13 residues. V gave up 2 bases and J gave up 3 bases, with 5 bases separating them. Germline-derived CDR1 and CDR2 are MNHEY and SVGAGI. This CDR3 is CASSYGPNQPQHF. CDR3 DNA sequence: TGTGCCAGCAGTTACGGGCCCAATCAGCCCCAGCATTTT.

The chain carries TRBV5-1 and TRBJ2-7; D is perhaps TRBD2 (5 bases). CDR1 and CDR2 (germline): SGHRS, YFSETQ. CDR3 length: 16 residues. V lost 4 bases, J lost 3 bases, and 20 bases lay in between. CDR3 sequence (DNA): TGCGCCAGCAGCCCGGGGTCCTCATGGGAAATCTACGAGCAGTACTTC. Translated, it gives CASSPGSSWEIYEQYF. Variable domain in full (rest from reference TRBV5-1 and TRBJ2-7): KAGVTQTPRYLIKTRGQQVTLSCSPISGHRSVSWYQQTPGQGLQFLFEYFSETQRNKGNFPGRFSGRQFSNSRSEMNVSTLELGDSALYLCASSPGSSWEIYEQYFGPGTRLTVT.

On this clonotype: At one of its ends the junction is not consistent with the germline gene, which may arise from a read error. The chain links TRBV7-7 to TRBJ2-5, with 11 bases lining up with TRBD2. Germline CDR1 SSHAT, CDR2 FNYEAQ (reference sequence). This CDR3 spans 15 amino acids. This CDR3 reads CASSQLAGAVETQYF. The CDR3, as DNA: TGTGCTAGCAGCCAACTAGCGGGGGCAGTAGAGACCCAGTACTTC.

In DNA form, the CDR3 reads TGTGCCAGCAGCCAAGGGATGGCGTCACCCCTCCACTTT. Amino acids: CASSQGMASPLHF. This chain joins TRBV6-2 or TRBV6-3 and TRBJ1-6; no clear D gene. V lost 6 bases to trimming and J lost 10 bases, with 13 bases between them. CDR3 length equals 13 residues. Germline CDR1 and CDR2: MNHEY and SVGEGT.

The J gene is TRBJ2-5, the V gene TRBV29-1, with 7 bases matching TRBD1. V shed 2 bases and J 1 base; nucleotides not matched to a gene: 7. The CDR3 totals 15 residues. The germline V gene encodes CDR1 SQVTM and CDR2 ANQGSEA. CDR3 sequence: CSVEFVWDSQETQYF. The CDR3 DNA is TGCAGCGTTGAATTTGTGTGGGACAGCCAAGAGACCCAGTACTTC.

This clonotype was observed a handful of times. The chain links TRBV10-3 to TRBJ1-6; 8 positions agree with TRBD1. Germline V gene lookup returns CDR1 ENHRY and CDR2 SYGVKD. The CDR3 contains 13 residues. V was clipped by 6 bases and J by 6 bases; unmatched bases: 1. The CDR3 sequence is CAIRGTGNSPLHF. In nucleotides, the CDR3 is TGTGCCATCAGGGGGACAGGTAATTCACCCCTCCACTTT.

CDR3 sequence reads: CASSSAPLAPQETQYF. CDR3 in DNA: TGCGCCAGCAGCTCGGCCCCTTTGGCGCCCCAAGAGACCCAGTACTTC. The chain recombines TRBV5-1 with TRBJ2-5, with D unresolved. CDR1 and CDR2 from the germline V gene are SGHRS and YFSETQ. Trimming took 3 bases from V and 1 from J, leaving 16 bases between them. This CDR3 region has 16 residues.

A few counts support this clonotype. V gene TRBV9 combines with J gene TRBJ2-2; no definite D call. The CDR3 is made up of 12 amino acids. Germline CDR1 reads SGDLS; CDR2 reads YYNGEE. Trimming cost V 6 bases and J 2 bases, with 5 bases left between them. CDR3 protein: CASTTNTGELFF. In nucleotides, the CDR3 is TGTGCCAGCACCACTAACACCGGGGAGCTGTTTTTT.

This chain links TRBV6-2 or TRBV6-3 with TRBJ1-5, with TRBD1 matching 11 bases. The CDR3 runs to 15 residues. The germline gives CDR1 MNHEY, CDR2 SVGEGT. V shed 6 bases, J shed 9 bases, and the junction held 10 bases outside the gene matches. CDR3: CASSPGQGAFWPQHF. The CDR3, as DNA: TGTGCCAGCAGCCCCGGACAGGGGGCTTTTTGGCCCCAGCATTTT.

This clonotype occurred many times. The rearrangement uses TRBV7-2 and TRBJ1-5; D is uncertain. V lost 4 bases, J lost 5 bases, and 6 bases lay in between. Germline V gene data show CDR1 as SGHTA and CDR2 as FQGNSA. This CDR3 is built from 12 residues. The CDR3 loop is CASSSGHQPQHF. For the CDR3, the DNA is TGTGCCAGCAGCTCCGGACATCAGCCCCAGCATTTT.

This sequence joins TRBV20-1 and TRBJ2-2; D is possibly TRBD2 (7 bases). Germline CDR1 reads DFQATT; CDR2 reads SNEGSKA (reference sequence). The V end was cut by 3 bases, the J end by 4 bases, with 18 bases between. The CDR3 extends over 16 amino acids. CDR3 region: CSASSSGTLGTGELFF. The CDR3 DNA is TGCAGTGCTAGCTCCAGCGGGACATTGGGCACCGGGGAGCTGTTTTTT.

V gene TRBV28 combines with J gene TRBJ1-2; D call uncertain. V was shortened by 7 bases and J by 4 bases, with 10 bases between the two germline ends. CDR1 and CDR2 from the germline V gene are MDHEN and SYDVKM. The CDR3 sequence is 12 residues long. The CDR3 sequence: CASTKQSYGYTF. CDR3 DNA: TGTGCCAGCACCAAACAGAGCTATGGCTACACCTTC.

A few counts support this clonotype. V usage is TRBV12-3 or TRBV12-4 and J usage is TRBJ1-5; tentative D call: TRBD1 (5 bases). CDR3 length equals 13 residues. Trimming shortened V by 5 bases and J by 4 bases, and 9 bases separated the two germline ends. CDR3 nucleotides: TGTGCCAGCAGTGCCAGGGAGAATCAGCCCCAGCATTTT. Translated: CASSARENQPQHF.

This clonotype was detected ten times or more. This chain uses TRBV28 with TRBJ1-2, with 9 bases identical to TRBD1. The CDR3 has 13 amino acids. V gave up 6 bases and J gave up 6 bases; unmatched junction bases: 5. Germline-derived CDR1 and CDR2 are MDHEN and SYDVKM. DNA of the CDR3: TGTGCCAGCAGGGGTACAGGGGGCAATGGCTACACCTTC. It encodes CASRGTGGNGYTF.

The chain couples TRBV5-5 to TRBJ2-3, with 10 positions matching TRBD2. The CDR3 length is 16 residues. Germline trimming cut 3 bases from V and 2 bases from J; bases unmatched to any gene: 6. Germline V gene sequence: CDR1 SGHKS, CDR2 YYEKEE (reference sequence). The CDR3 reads CASSYPTSGATDTQYF. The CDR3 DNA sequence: TGTGCCAGCAGCTACCCAACTAGCGGGGCCACAGATACGCAGTATTTT. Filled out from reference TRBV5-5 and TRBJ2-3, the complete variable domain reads DAGVTQSPTHLIKTRGQQVTLRCSPISGHKSVSWYQQVLGQGPQFIFQYYEKEERGRGNFPDRFSARQFPNYSSELNVNALLLGDSALYLCASSYPTSGATDTQYFGPGTRLTVL.